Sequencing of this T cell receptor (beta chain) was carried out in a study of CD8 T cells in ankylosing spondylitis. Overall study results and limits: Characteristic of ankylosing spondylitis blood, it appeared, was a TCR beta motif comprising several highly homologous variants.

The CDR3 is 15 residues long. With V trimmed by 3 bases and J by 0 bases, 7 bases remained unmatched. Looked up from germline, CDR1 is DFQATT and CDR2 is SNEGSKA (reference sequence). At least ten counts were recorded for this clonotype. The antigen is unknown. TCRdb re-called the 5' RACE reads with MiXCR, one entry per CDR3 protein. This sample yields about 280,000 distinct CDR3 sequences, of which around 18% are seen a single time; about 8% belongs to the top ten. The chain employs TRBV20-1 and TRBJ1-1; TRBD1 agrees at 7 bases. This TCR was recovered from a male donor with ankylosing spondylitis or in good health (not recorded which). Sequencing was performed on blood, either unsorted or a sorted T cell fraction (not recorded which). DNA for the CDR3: TGCAGTGCTAGTCGATTGGGACAGATGAACACTGAAGCTTTCTTT. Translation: CSASRLGQMNTEAFF.